This T cell receptor (beta chain) was captured in a study of blood T cell repertoires in COVID-19. Background on the study: Nucleic acid was either cDNA or gDNA, and it came from T cells, B-cell-depleted T cells, or PBMCs.

The assay was immunoSEQ multiplex PCR, and TCRdb's table has in-frame clones only and misses some. Counted here are under 200,000 clones, about 86% occurring once; the ten biggest clones make up around 6.6%. CDR1 LGHNA and CDR2 YNFKEQ come from the germline V gene. V lost 3 bases and J lost 6, with 20 bases in between. This CDR3 comprises 17 residues. The TCR sequence derives from a man aged 50 or older with active or convalescent COVID-19. J is TRBJ2-2 and V is TRBV4-2, with a tentative D call TRBD2 (6 bases). The material sequenced was peripheral blood. The CDR3 DNA is TGTGCCAGCAGCCAGTGGATGGTTTCTAGCGCTTCCGGGGAGCTGTTTTTT. Protein: CASSQWMVSSASGELFF.